These 2 T cell receptor beta chains were all obtained from the same sample, sequenced in a study of T-cell reconstitution after alpha-beta-depleted transplantation in children. Unique molecular identifiers were incorporated during preparation of the TCRbeta library. TCRdb processed the PCR reads anew with MiXCR; each CDR3 protein has one entry. The table includes around 15,000 distinct CDR3 sequences, about 7.6% detected once. Sequencing used PBMCs, mostly from graft donor cells, obtained 60 days after TCRalphabeta/CD19-depleted stem cell transplant. The receptors were sampled from a boy in the first two years of life who had a stem cell transplant for Wiskott-Aldrich syndrome, so the T cells may come from the graft donor.

Only a few counts were recorded for this clonotype. The rearrangement joins TRBV20-1 to TRBJ2-5; D is uncertain. Germline lookup yields CDR1 DFQATT and CDR2 SNEGSKA (reference sequence). V lost 1 base and J 1 base, leaving 4 bases between the germline ends. The CDR3 length is 12 residues. Here the CDR3 reads CSARGAQETQYF. For the CDR3, the DNA is TGCAGTGCTAGAGGCGCCCAAGAGACCCAGTACTTC.

This clonotype was observed a few times. J is TRBJ1-3 and V is TRBV7-2; TRBD1 might be the D (5 bases). Trimming pared 5 bases from V and 4 bases from J, leaving 6 bases between. The CDR3 runs to 12 residues. Germline V gene sequence: CDR1 SGHTA, CDR2 FQGNSA. The CDR3: CASSRDGNTIYF. For the CDR3, the DNA is TGTGCCAGCAGCCGGGACGGAAACACCATATATTTT.